This T cell receptor (beta chain) was sequenced in a study of T cells after yellow fever vaccination. Broader study findings: Detected again after the booster were most primary-vaccination clones, at 95% to 97% CD4 and 80% to 90% CD8. Contamination of FACS-sorted repertoires by abundant clonotypes from the bulk population could occur.

This clonotype was detected only a few times. Its target is unknown. TCRdb fed the 5' RACE reads into MiXCR, producing one record per CDR3 protein. The sample lists about 300,000 distinct CDR3 sequences, 8.5% to 10% occurring once. This TCR came from a man between 18 and 35 years old who received the YFV17D yellow fever vaccine. The sequenced sample was CD4+ T cells sorted from PBMCs, obtained 5 days after the yellow fever booster vaccination.

CDR3 DNA sequence: TGTGCCATCAGTGGGTCACTAGCGGGGACCAATGAGCAGTTCTTC. It codes for CAISGSLAGTNEQFF. The genes are TRBV10-3 and TRBJ2-1; 10 bases agree with TRBD2. V was clipped by 4 bases and J by 6 bases; unmatched bases: 6. The CDR3 runs 15 residues. Germline CDR1 ENHRY, CDR2 SYGVKD.